Included here is one T cell receptor beta chain sequence, with context. What it binds is not known. CDR3 length: 14 amino acids. The germline V and J ends were trimmed by 0 bases and 3 bases, with 9 bases remaining between them. Germline CDR1 and CDR2: SGDLS and YYNGEE. This record comes from a study of cytomegalovirus exposure and HLA in healthy donors. Whole-study context: Earlier work reported 117 million unique TCR beta sequences from about 190 million T cells. Points from the study as a whole: Sequencing depth across donors, presence/absence analyses assumed, was roughly uniform.

This PCR relied on a set of 60 Vbeta primers and 13 Jbeta primers. Clones were sequenced by immunoSEQ multiplex PCR, and TCRdb holds only the in-frame ones, with some missing. The data show 98,000 or so clones, roughly 82% seen once. The sequenced sample consisted of PBMCs. The TCR sequence derives from a human donor in good health. The rearrangement joins TRBV9 to TRBJ1-1; D call uncertain. This CDR3 reads CASSVEGRDTEAFF. The CDR3 DNA reads TGTGCCAGCAGCGTAGAAGGGAGGGACACTGAAGCTTTCTTT.